The rows below give T cell receptor beta chains drawn from one sample of a study of cytomegalovirus exposure and HLA in healthy donors. The method was immunoSEQ multiplex PCR; TCRdb's version includes in-frame clones alone and lacks a portion of them. This table has about 180,000 clones, roughly 84% appearing once. The sample comprised PBMCs. The receptors shown here come from a girl aged 2-15 years in good health and CMV-seropositive. Both conserved end residues are part of each CDR3. D genes are given only for firm matches. Some rows have no size entry. The others give once, few or many, or a class for an expanded clone.

cdr3_aa: CASTPRGSNQPQHF
cdr3_nt: TGTGCCAGCACCCCAAGGGGGAGCAATCAGCCCCAGCATTTT
v_call: TRBV6-1
j_call: TRBJ1-5
d_call: -
clone_size: few

cdr3_aa: CASSQRQGTPYEQYF
cdr3_nt: TGCGCCAGCAGCCAGCGACAGGGAACCCCCTACGAGCAGTACTTC
v_call: TRBV4-1
j_call: TRBJ2-7
d_call: TRBD1
clone_size: -

cdr3_aa: CASSDRVGYNEQFF
cdr3_nt: TGTGCTAGTTCGGACAGGGTGGGGTACAATGAGCAGTTCTTC
v_call: TRBV12-5
j_call: TRBJ2-1
d_call: TRBD1
clone_size: once

cdr3_aa: CASSFSGWTEAFF
cdr3_nt: TGTGCCAGCAGCTTCAGCGGTTGGACTGAAGCTTTCTTT
v_call: TRBV7-9
j_call: TRBJ1-1
d_call: -
clone_size: -

cdr3_aa: CASSEITGSPLHF
cdr3_nt: TGTGCCAGCAGTGAAATCACCGGTTCACCCCTCCACTTT
v_call: TRBV25-1
j_call: TRBJ1-6
d_call: -
clone_size: -

cdr3_aa: CASSEHNLADEQFF
cdr3_nt: TGTGCCAGCAGTGAACACAACCTAGCGGATGAGCAGTTCTTC
v_call: TRBV6-1
j_call: TRBJ2-1
d_call: TRBD2
clone_size: -

cdr3_aa: CASSPSGDYNEQFF
cdr3_nt: TGCGCCAGCAGCCCTAGCGGAGATTACAATGAGCAGTTCTTC
v_call: TRBV10-1
j_call: TRBJ2-1
d_call: TRBD2
clone_size: once

cdr3_aa: CASSPRSRTGSYEQYF
cdr3_nt: TGTGCCAGCTCACCACGTAGCAGGACAGGGAGCTACGAGCAGTACTTC
v_call: TRBV18
j_call: TRBJ2-7
d_call: TRBD1
clone_size: -

cdr3_aa: CASSIAGGAYEQYF
cdr3_nt: TGTGCCAGTAGTATCGCAGGGGGCGCCTACGAGCAGTACTTC
v_call: TRBV19
j_call: TRBJ2-7
d_call: TRBD1
clone_size: -

cdr3_aa: CASSLRAGVADTQYF
cdr3_nt: TGTGCCAGCAGCTTAAGGGCGGGGGTAGCGGATACGCAGTATTTT
v_call: TRBV7-3
j_call: TRBJ2-3
d_call: TRBD2
clone_size: -

cdr3_aa: CASSLPGQGYEQYF
cdr3_nt: TGTGCCAGCAGCCTACCGGGACAGGGGTACGAGCAGTACTTC
v_call: TRBV7-9
j_call: TRBJ2-7
d_call: TRBD1
clone_size: few

cdr3_aa: CATLTGNGYQPQHF
cdr3_nt: TGTGCCACCCTTACCGGGAACGGGTATCAGCCCCAGCATTTT
v_call: TRBV6-6
j_call: TRBJ1-5
d_call: -
clone_size: -

cdr3_aa: CASSQVGLSRFYEQYF
cdr3_nt: TGCGCCAGCAGCCAAGTTGGGTTATCTAGATTTTACGAGCAGTACTTC
v_call: TRBV4-1
j_call: TRBJ2-7
d_call: -
clone_size: -

cdr3_aa: CASTALAGFSYEQYF
cdr3_nt: TGTGCCAGCACCGCCCTAGCGGGATTCTCCTACGAGCAGTACTTC
v_call: TRBV21-1
j_call: TRBJ2-7
d_call: -
clone_size: -

cdr3_aa: CASSFWPGQGGSKQYF
cdr3_nt: TGTGCCAGCAGCTTTTGGCCGGGACAGGGTGGGTCCAAGCAGTATTTT
v_call: TRBV5-6
j_call: TRBJ2-3
d_call: TRBD1
clone_size: -

cdr3_aa: CASREDWGTDTQYF
cdr3_nt: TGTGCCAGCAGAGAGGACTGGGGCACAGATACGCAGTATTTT
v_call: TRBV6-1
j_call: TRBJ2-3
d_call: -
clone_size: -

cdr3_aa: CASRSSGTGTPEQYF
cdr3_nt: TGTGCCAGCAGGTCTTCCGGGACAGGGACCCCCGAGCAGTACTTC
v_call: TRBV6-5
j_call: TRBJ2-7
d_call: TRBD1
clone_size: once